Presented here are 25 T cell receptor beta chains from one specimen sequenced in a study of blood T cells in healthy people across ages (dated by TCRdb to 2013 to 2016). The receptor library was made with 5' RACE. TCRdb records Illumina HiSeq 2500 as the sequencer. A second PCR of about 7 to 12 cycles was run with a J-beta primer mix and a sample-barcoded 5' primer. TCRdb ran its own pipeline on the public reads, namely fastp trimming at Q25 and MiXCR clone calling, and kept in-frame beta chains. Rows merge per CDR3 protein into single entries with the most common DNA and genes. The sample records over a million distinct CDR3 sequences, 42% of which are singletons. The top ten clones comprise 4% of the sample. The sample comprised blood. These receptors were taken from a woman between 18 and 29 years old in good health.

This clonotype was seen a handful of times. The rearrangement joins TRBV25-1 to TRBJ2-5; D is unresolved. The CDR3 contains 15 residues. Germline CDR1 MGHDK, CDR2 SYGVNS. Trimming took 2 bases from V and 2 from J, leaving 12 bases between them. DNA for the CDR3: TGTGCCAGCAGTGAAGGTGCGGCGCCTCAAGAGACCCAGTACTTC. Translated: CASSEGAAPQETQYF. The full variable domain, with the rest looked up from reference TRBV25-1 and TRBJ2-5, is EADIYQTPRYLVIGTGKKITLECSQTMGHDKMYWYQQDPGMELHLIHYSYGVNSTEKGDLSSESTVSRIRTEHFPLTLESARPSHTSQYLCASSEGAAPQETQYFGPGTRLLVL.

The V call is TRBV5-1, the J call TRBJ1-6; maybe TRBD1 (5 bases). This CDR3 has 15 residues. The ends were cut back, 0 bases at V and 10 bases at J, with 14 bases in the middle. Germline-derived CDR1 and CDR2 are SGHRS and YFSETQ. The DNA of the CDR3 is TGCGCCAGCAGCTTGGGGACCGCCAGGGAGTCACCCCTCCACTTT. Translated: CASSLGTARESPLHF. Together with reference TRBV5-1 and TRBJ1-6, the CDR3 gives the full variable domain: KAGVTQTPRYLIKTRGQQVTLSCSPISGHRSVSWYQQTPGQGLQFLFEYFSETQRNKGNFPGRFSGRQFSNSRSEMNVSTLELGDSALYLCASSLGTARESPLHFGNGTRLTVT.

The CDR3 protein is CASSLNSVNPYEQYF. CDR3 DNA: TGTGCCAGCAGCTTAAATAGTGTAAATCCCTACGAGCAGTACTTC. The genes are TRBV11-2 and TRBJ2-7; the D is unclear. Germline V gene sequence: CDR1 SGHAT, CDR2 FQNNGV. V was trimmed by 2 bases and J by 2 bases, leaving 13 bases between them. The CDR3 runs 15 residues.

The chain uses TRBV10-3 and TRBJ1-5, with D perhaps matching TRBD1 (5 bases). Trimming removed 2 bases from V and 4 bases from J, with 12 bases in between. The CDR3 contains 15 residues. Germline CDR1 and CDR2: ENHRY and SYGVKD. CDR3 DNA: TGTGCCATCAGTGAGACCGGGACTCTTAATCAGCCCCAGCATTTT. As protein: CAISETGTLNQPQHF.

The genes are TRBV5-1 and TRBJ2-5; the D is unclear. Trimming stripped 4 bases from V and 5 bases from J, with 12 bases between. The germline gives CDR1 SGHRS, CDR2 YFSETQ. The CDR3 is 13 residues long. CDR3 bases: TGCGCCAGCAGCGTCACAAGGGCGGAGACCCAGTACTTC. Translating gives CASSVTRAETQYF.

This clonotype was counted ten times or more. This chain links TRBV12-3 or TRBV12-4 with TRBJ1-2; D call uncertain. This CDR3 spans 12 amino acids. Deletions cut 4 bases from V and 6 bases from J, with 9 bases between. The CDR3 DNA sequence: TGTGCCAGCAGTTCCGGGTATGATGGCTACACCTTC. It translates to CASSSGYDGYTF.

The sample holds a few counts of this clonotype. The rearrangement joins TRBV20-1 to TRBJ1-2; no definite D call. Trimming took 6 bases from V and 6 from J, leaving 17 bases between them. The CDR3 has 13 residues. Germline lookup yields CDR1 DFQATT and CDR2 SNEGSKA (reference sequence). Here the CDR3 reads CSARTRERNGYTF. CDR3 in DNA: TGCAGTGCCCGAACGCGGGAAAGGAATGGCTACACCTTC.

This clonotype was observed a handful of times. This sequence joins TRBV4-1 and TRBJ2-1, with D uncertain. This CDR3 region has 15 residues. CDR1 and CDR2 from the germline V gene are MGHRA and YSYEKL. V was cut by 3 bases and J by 2 bases, with 11 bases left in between. The CDR3 loop is CASSQITTAYNEQFF. CDR3 nucleotide sequence: TGCGCCAGCAGCCAGATAACGACCGCCTACAATGAGCAGTTCTTC.

The chain couples TRBV19 to TRBJ2-4, with 11 bases fitting TRBD2. This CDR3 region has 15 residues. Trimming took 2 bases from V and 13 from J; bases not matched to a gene: 10. Germline V gene sequence: CDR1 LNHDA, CDR2 SQIVND (reference sequence). CDR3 nucleotides: TGTGCCAGTAGTATAAGTGGAGCTAGCGGGGGGAAGCAGTACTTC. Its translation: CASSISGASGGKQYF.

This clonotype was seen more than once but under ten times. The V and J genes are TRBV9 and TRBJ1-2, with 7 bases lining up with TRBD1. CDR1 is SGDLS, CDR2 YYNGEE, per germline. CDR3 length: 15 amino acids. With V trimmed by 3 bases and J by 1 base, 6 bases remained unmatched. DNA for the CDR3: TGTGCCAGCAGCGCAAGAGGGACAGTTAACTATGGCTACACCTTC. Amino acids: CASSARGTVNYGYTF.

The chain carries TRBV20-1 and TRBJ2-1; 8 nucleotides align to TRBD2. Judging by the DNA end, TRBJ2-7 fits better; the J call may be wrong. The CDR3 covers 14 residues. Germline V gene sequence: CDR1 DFQATT, CDR2 SNEGSKA (reference sequence). The CDR3 is CSASSGAPYNEQYF. CDR3 sequence (DNA): TGCAGTGCTAGTAGCGGGGCCCCCTACAATGAGCAGTACTTC.

A remark on this clonotype: A much larger clonotype is one base distant, so this may be a read error. The chain combines TRBV6-4 with TRBJ2-2, with 10 bases matching TRBD1. The CDR3 runs to 15 residues. Germline V lookup: CDR1 MRHNA, CDR2 SNTAGT. CDR3 in amino acids: CASSDSTGGGGGLFF. For the CDR3, the DNA is TGTGCCAGCAGTGACTCGACAGGGGGCGGCGGGGGGCTGTTTTTT.

The chain combines TRBV12-3 or TRBV12-4 with TRBJ1-5, with D tentatively TRBD1 (5 bases). The V gene lost 6 bases and the J gene lost 11 bases, with 14 bases spanning the gap. The CDR3 spans 12 residues. Written as DNA, the CDR3 is TGTGCCAGCAGCTCCTCTCGGGGGGCCCAGCATTTT. The encoded protein is CASSSSRGAQHF.

This clonotype came up many times. V gene TRBV5-6 combines with J gene TRBJ2-3; no firm D call. The CDR3 loop spans 16 amino acids. Trimming removed 7 bases from V and 1 base from J, with 19 bases in between. CDR1 and CDR2 (germline): SGHDT, YYEEEE. The CDR3 reads CASRKTYIIGTDTQYF. The CDR3 DNA is TGTGCCAGCCGGAAGACCTACATCATCGGCACAGATACGCAGTATTTT.

The chain has TRBV29-1 and TRBJ2-5, with 8 bases identical to TRBD1. The J call is in doubt because the DNA end fits TRBJ2-7 better. This CDR3 has 12 amino acids. CDR1 and CDR2 from the germline V gene are SQVTM and ANQGSEA. The CDR3 is CSVFLDRGEQYF. The CDR3 region has the DNA TGCAGCGTCTTCCTTGACAGGGGCGAGCAGTACTTC.

The chain joins TRBV6-5 to TRBJ1-1, with D unclear. This CDR3 has 14 amino acids. V gave up 6 bases and J gave up 6 bases, with 17 bases separating them. Germline V gives CDR1 MNHEY, CDR2 SVGAGI. The CDR3 loop reads CASSITLRVAEAFF. CDR3 coding DNA: TGTGCCAGCAGCATCACTCTTAGGGTCGCTGAAGCTTTCTTT.

The genes are TRBV20-1 and TRBJ1-2, with D maybe TRBD1 (5 bases). Per germline, CDR1 DFQATT and CDR2 SNEGSKA (reference sequence). The V gene lost 0 bases and the J gene lost 8 bases, with 19 bases spanning the gap. CDR3 length: 15 residues. The CDR3, as DNA: TGCAGTGCTAGAGACGGACACTCCCCAACGGGCGGCTACACCTTC. Its translation: CSARDGHSPTGGYTF.

The chain uses TRBV20-1 and TRBJ2-5; D is possibly TRBD1 (5 bases). The J call is uncertain, as TRBJ2-7 better fits the DNA end. The length of the CDR3 is 13 residues. CDR1 DFQATT and CDR2 SNEGSKA come from the germline V gene (reference sequence). The CDR3 loop is CSARDPRAHEQYF. The CDR3 nucleotides read TGCAGTGCTAGAGATCCCAGGGCCCACGAGCAGTACTTC.

This chain links TRBV2 with TRBJ2-7, with D unclear. V dropped 2 bases and J dropped 2 bases, with 16 bases sitting between them. Germline CDR1 SNHLY, CDR2 FYNNEI. The CDR3 contains 16 residues. The CDR3 region is CASSESLRDPPYEQYF. CDR3 bases: TGTGCCAGCAGTGAATCCCTAAGGGATCCCCCCTACGAGCAGTACTTC. Full variable domain (missing parts from reference TRBV2 and TRBJ2-7): EPEVTQTPSHQVTQMGQEVILRCVPISNHLYFYWYRQILGQKVEFLVSFYNNEISEKSEIFDDQFSVERPDGSNFTLKIRSTKLEDSAMYFCASSESLRDPPYEQYFGPGTRLTVT.

This clonotype was detected a few times. This chain links TRBV20-1 with TRBJ2-5; 10 bases are a match to TRBD2. V gave up 8 bases and J gave up 2 bases; unmatched junction bases: 8. The CDR3 contains 14 residues. The germline gives CDR1 DFQATT, CDR2 SNEGSKA (reference sequence). The CDR3 coding sequence is TGCAGTTTGGCACGTAGCGGGGGGCAAGAGACCCAGTACTTC. The encoded protein is CSLARSGGQETQYF.

The chain links TRBV29-1 to TRBJ2-3; D not resolved. This CDR3 comprises 14 residues. CDR1 SQVTM and CDR2 ANQGSEA come from the germline V gene. V was shortened by 3 bases and J by 1 base, with 11 bases between the two germline ends. CDR3 sequence reads: CSVDRQRGTDTQYF. In DNA form, the CDR3 reads TGCAGCGTTGATAGACAACGGGGCACAGATACGCAGTATTTT.

The V call is TRBV7-2, the J call TRBJ2-7; D possibly matches TRBD1 or TRBD2 (5 bases each). The V gene's germline CDR1 is SGHTA and CDR2 FQGNSA. With 2 bases removed from V and 6 bases from J, the gap between germline ends came to 8 bases. The CDR3 consists of 12 residues. DNA of the CDR3: TGTACCAGCAGCTTAAGAGGGGTCGAGCAGTACTTC. It is translated as CTSSLRGVEQYF.

The chain combines TRBV20-1 with TRBJ2-5; D might be TRBD2 (6 bases). Trimming left V 0 bases short and J 2 bases short, with 13 bases between. The CDR3 is made up of 15 amino acids. Germline V gene lookup returns CDR1 DFQATT and CDR2 SNEGSKA (reference sequence). In nucleotides, the CDR3 is TGCAGTGCTAGAGATTTGGCGGGGAATCAAGAGACCCAGTACTTC. Translation: CSARDLAGNQETQYF.

This rearrangement joins TRBV12-3 or TRBV12-4 to TRBJ1-1, with D possibly being TRBD1 (5 bases). The CDR3 length is 13 residues. V was trimmed by 5 bases and J by 4 bases, leaving 11 bases between them. This chain's CDR3 is CASSPGHTTEAFF. The DNA of the CDR3 is TGTGCCAGCAGTCCCGGACACACCACTGAAGCTTTCTTT.

This clonotype occurred a few times. The chain is built from TRBV7-2 and TRBJ2-3, with 12 bases fitting TRBD2. Germline values: CDR1 SGHTA, CDR2 FQGNSA. This CDR3 spans 20 amino acids. Trimming removed 3 bases from V and 3 bases from J; junction bases left unmatched: 16. The CDR3 loop is CASSFTFSSGGAFATDTQYF. In nucleotides, the CDR3 is TGTGCCAGCAGCTTCACCTTTTCTAGCGGGGGGGCCTTCGCAACAGATACGCAGTATTTT. The entire variable domain, with the rest obtained from reference TRBV7-2 and TRBJ2-3, is as follows: GAGVSQSPSNKVTEKGKDVELRCDPISGHTALYWYRQSLGQGLEFLIYFQGNSAPDKSGLPSDRFSAERTGGSVSTLTIQRTQQEDSAVYLCASSFTFSSGGAFATDTQYFGPGTRLTVL.